A single sample is the source of the 15 T cell receptor beta chains below, sequenced in a study of T cell clones after liver transplantation. TCRdb's copy holds only in-frame clones and misses some; the assay was immunoSEQ multiplex PCR. The table lists about 68,000 clones, 92% of them singletons. The source material was CD4+ T cells from blood, sampled approximately 25 months after liver transplant. These receptor sequences come from a human patient who received a liver transplant. Some T cells may have come from the graft donor.

J is TRBJ2-1 and V is TRBV19; TRBD1 might be the D (6 bases). Trimming took off 6 bases at V and 4 bases at J, with 16 bases between the two ends. Per germline, CDR1 LNHDA and CDR2 SQIVND (reference sequence). The CDR3 runs 15 residues. The CDR3 DNA reads TGTGCCAGTAGACCAGGGACACTCGGATACAATGAGCAGTTCTTC. Residues: CASRPGTLGYNEQFF. Drawing the rest from reference TRBV19 and TRBJ2-1, the complete variable domain is DGGITQSPKYLFRKEGQNVTLSCEQNLNHDAMYWYRQDPGQGLRLIYYSQIVNDFQKGDIAEGYSVSREKKESFPLTVTSAQKNPTAFYLCASRPGTLGYNEQFFGPGTRLTVL.

V and J are TRBV6-6 and TRBJ2-7; the match to TRBD1 covers 11 bases. V lost 5 bases and J lost 2; bases outside the gene matches: 5. This CDR3 comprises 15 residues. Germline CDR1 MNHNY, CDR2 SVGAGI (reference sequence). The CDR3 reads CASSRGQGEPYEQYF. The CDR3 DNA reads as TGTGCCAGCAGTCGGGGACAGGGGGAGCCCTACGAGCAGTACTTC.

The V and J genes are TRBV29-1 and TRBJ2-1, with 11 bases fitting TRBD1. The CDR3 spans 14 residues. Losses at the gene ends were 7 bases for V and 5 bases for J; bases not matched to a gene: 7. Germline CDR1 reads SQVTM; CDR2 reads ANQGSEA. In DNA form, the CDR3 reads TGCAGCGGTGGACAGGGGGCTCTGAACAATGAGCAGTTCTTC. Translating it yields CSGGQGALNNEQFF.

The V and J genes are TRBV6-5 and TRBJ2-3; D remains unclear. The CDR3 runs to 13 residues. V was shortened by 10 bases and J by 2 bases, with 13 bases between the two germline ends. Germline CDR1 MNHEY, CDR2 SVGAGI. The CDR3 sequence is CATLGLHTDTQYF. As DNA, the CDR3 is TGTGCCACCTTGGGCCTCCACACAGATACGCAGTATTTT.

The chain recombines TRBV27 with TRBJ1-2, with D uncertain. V shed 2 bases and J shed 6 bases, with 13 bases lying between them. Per germline, CDR1 MNHEY and CDR2 SMNVEV (reference sequence). The CDR3 sequence is 14 residues long. The CDR3 region has the DNA TGTGCCAGCAGTTTACGGGCGCAGCGGGATGGCTACACCTTC. This gives the protein CASSLRAQRDGYTF.

The J gene is TRBJ2-3, the V gene TRBV9; TRBD2 is a possible D gene (6 bases). The V gene lost 3 bases and the J gene lost 0 bases, with 14 bases spanning the gap. The germline V gene encodes CDR1 SGDLS and CDR2 YYNGEE. The CDR3 covers 16 residues. CDR3 amino acids: CASSASSGQSTDTQYF. The CDR3 DNA reads TGTGCCAGCAGCGCCTCAAGCGGGCAGAGCACAGATACGCAGTATTTT.

This rearrangement joins TRBV5-4 to TRBJ1-3; D is ambiguous. Germline lookup yields CDR1 SGHNT and CDR2 YYREEE (reference sequence). This CDR3 region has 14 residues. The V end lost 2 bases, the J end lost 2 bases, and 8 bases lay between the germline ends. The CDR3 protein is CASSFGSPGNTIYF. CDR3 DNA sequence: TGTGCCAGCAGCTTCGGGAGCCCTGGAAACACCATATATTTT. The full variable domain, rest sourced from reference TRBV5-4 and TRBJ1-3, is ETGVTQSPTHLIKTRGQQVTLRCSSQSGHNTVSWYQQALGQGPQFIFQYYREEENGRGNFPPRFSGLQFPNYSSELNVNALELDDSALYLCASSFGSPGNTIYFGEGSWLTVV.

The V gene is TRBV28, the J gene TRBJ2-5; 9 bases are shared with TRBD1. The trim removed 6 bases at V and 3 bases at J, leaving 8 bases unmatched. The CDR3 contains 15 residues. From germline, CDR1 is MDHEN and CDR2 SYDVKM. The chain's CDR3 is CASRKTGGLKETQYF. The CDR3 DNA is TGTGCCAGCAGAAAGACAGGGGGACTTAAAGAGACCCAGTACTTC.

The chain uses TRBV5-1 and TRBJ2-7; D remains ambiguous. The CDR3 loop spans 15 amino acids. Germline V gene lookup returns CDR1 SGHRS and CDR2 YFSETQ. The germline V and J ends were trimmed by 2 bases and 7 bases, with 19 bases remaining between them. CDR3 protein: CASSLGTQTLREQYF. CDR3 sequence (DNA): TGCGCCAGCAGCTTAGGCACCCAAACCCTTAGAGAGCAGTACTTC.

The chain uses TRBV10-1 and TRBJ2-1; TRBD2 is a possible D gene (5 bases). The V and J ends lost 4 bases and 3 bases respectively, with 7 bases between them. The CDR3 totals 13 residues. Germline values: CDR1 WNHNN, CDR2 SYGVQD (reference sequence). The CDR3 here is CASSAAGYNEQFF. The CDR3 nucleotides read TGCGCCAGCAGTGCGGCGGGCTACAATGAGCAGTTCTTC.

The rearrangement links TRBV9 to TRBJ1-1; D is possibly TRBD1 (5 bases). Trimming left V 6 bases short and J 1 base short, with 10 bases between. The germline CDR1 and CDR2 sequences are SGDLS and YYNGEE. The CDR3 is 13 amino acids. The CDR3 nucleotides are TGTGCCAGCACGCTGGACACGAACACTGAAGCTTTCTTT. As protein: CASTLDTNTEAFF.

The CDR3 nucleotides read TGCGCCAGCAGCAAGAATGCGAATAATGAAAAACTGTTTTTT. Its translation: CASSKNANNEKLFF. This sequence joins TRBV5-1 and TRBJ1-4, with D hard to call. The CDR3 runs to 14 residues. Between the trimmed V and J ends, which lost 4 bases and 4 bases, there was a span of 11 bases. The V gene's germline CDR1 is SGHRS and CDR2 YFSETQ.

This sequence joins TRBV30 and TRBJ1-5, with 7 nucleotides matching TRBD1. The CDR3 has 17 amino acids. Germline CDR1 reads GTSNPN; CDR2 reads SVGIG (reference sequence). V dropped 0 bases and J dropped 6; count of bases not matched to a gene: 14. The CDR3 loop is CAWSVRDSRYKGQPQHF. The DNA for the CDR3 is TGTGCCTGGAGTGTCAGGGACAGCAGATATAAGGGTCAGCCCCAGCATTTT. The entire variable domain, with the rest obtained from reference TRBV30 and TRBJ1-5, is as follows: SQTIHQWPATLVQPVGSPLSLECTVEGTSNPNLYWYRQAAGRGLQLLFYSVGIGQISSEVPQNLSASRPQDRQFILSSKKLLLSDSGFYLCAWSVRDSRYKGQPQHFGDGTRLSIL.

CDR3 bases: TGTGCCAGCAGCCGGGGGGGACTAGTTCAGGTCGAGCAGTACTTC. This sequence encodes CASSRGGLVQVEQYF. V usage is TRBV6-5 and J usage is TRBJ2-7, with 8 nucleotides matching TRBD2. Per germline, CDR1 MNHEY and CDR2 SVGAGI. This CDR3 region has 15 residues. The V gene end was trimmed by 6 bases and the J gene end by 6 bases; junction bases not matched to a gene: 13.

The chain recombines TRBV6-6 with TRBJ2-1, with 7 bases identical to TRBD1. The CDR3 sequence is 15 residues long. The J segment lost 4 bases and the V segment lost 6 bases, leaving 9 bases of the junction unmatched. CDR1 MNHNY and CDR2 SVGAGI come from the germline V gene (reference sequence). The CDR3: CASRLGGVLYNEQFF. CDR3 DNA sequence: TGTGCCAGCAGGCTAGGGGGCGTCCTGTACAATGAGCAGTTCTTC.